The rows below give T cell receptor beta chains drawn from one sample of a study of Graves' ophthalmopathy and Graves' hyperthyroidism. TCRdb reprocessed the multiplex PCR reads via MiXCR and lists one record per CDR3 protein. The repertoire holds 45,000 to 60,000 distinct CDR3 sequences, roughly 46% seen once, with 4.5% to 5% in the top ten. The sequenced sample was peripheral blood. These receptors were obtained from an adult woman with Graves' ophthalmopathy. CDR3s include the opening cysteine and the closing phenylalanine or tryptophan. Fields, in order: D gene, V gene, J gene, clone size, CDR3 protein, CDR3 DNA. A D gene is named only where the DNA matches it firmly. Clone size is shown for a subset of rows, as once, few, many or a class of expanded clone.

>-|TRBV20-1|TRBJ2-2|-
CSAGLSGSPAGELLF
TGCAGTGCTGGACTTAGCGGAAGCCCAGCCGGGGAGCTGCTTTTT
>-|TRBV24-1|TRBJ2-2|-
CATSGVAPTGELFF
TGTGCCACCAGTGGCGTGGCCCCAACCGGGGAGCTGTTTTTT
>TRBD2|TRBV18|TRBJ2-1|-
CASSPAAGGDEQFF
TGTGCCAGCTCACCAGCGGCGGGAGGGGATGAGCAGTTCTTC
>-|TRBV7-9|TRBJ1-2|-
CASTSGQGAYGYTF
TGTGCCAGCACCTCCGGCCAGGGAGCTTATGGCTACACCTTC
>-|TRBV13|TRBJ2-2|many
CASSVTSMGLAKNTGELFF
TGTGCCAGCAGCGTTACCTCTATGGGGCTAGCAAAGAACACCGGGGAGCTGTTTTTT
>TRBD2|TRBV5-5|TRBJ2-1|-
CASSLVAGGAGEQFF
TGTGCCAGCAGCTTGGTAGCGGGGGGCGCCGGTGAGCAGTTCTTC
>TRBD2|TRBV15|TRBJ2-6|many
CATSRGGTLSSGANVLTF
TGTGCCACCAGCAGGGGGGGGACGTTATCCTCTGGGGCCAACGTCCTGACTTTC
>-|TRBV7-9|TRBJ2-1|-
CASPGAESHGSYNERFF
TGTGCCAGCCCCGGGGCGGAATCCCACGGCTCCTACAATGAGCGGTTCTTC
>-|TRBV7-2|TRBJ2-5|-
CASSLSVRSATNEETQYF
TGTGCCAGCAGCTTATCGGTGCGATCGGCAACTAATGAAGAGACCCAGTACTTC
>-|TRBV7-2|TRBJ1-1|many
CASSWEGKQLNTEAFF
TGTGCCAGCAGCTGGGAGGGTAAACAGTTGAACACTGAAGCTTTCTTT
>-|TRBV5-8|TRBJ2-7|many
CASSFPGTYEQYF
TGTGCCAGCAGCTTCCCAGGGACCTACGAGCAGTACTTC
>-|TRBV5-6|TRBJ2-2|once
CASSLGARGSNTGELFF
TGTGCCAGCAGCTTGGGTGCAAGGGGGAGTAATACCGGGGAGCTGTTTTTT
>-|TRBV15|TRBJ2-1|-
CATSRATLAEQFF
TGTGCCACCAGCAGAGCTACCCTAGCGGAGCAGTTCTTC
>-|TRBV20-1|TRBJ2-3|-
CSPMGASADTQYF
TGCAGTCCCATGGGGGCGAGCGCAGATACGCAGTATTTT
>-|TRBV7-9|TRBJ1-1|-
CASSLTSEDTEAFF
TGTGCCAGCAGCTTGACCTCTGAGGACACTGAAGCTTTCTTT
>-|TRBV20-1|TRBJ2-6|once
CSARVLTF
TGCAGTGCTAGAGTCCTGACTTTC
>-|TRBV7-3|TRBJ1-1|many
CASSLEGPDTEAFF
TGTGCCAGCAGCTTAGAGGGCCCGGACACTGAAGCTTTCTTT
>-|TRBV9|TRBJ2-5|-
CASSVGRSVAGETQYF
TGTGCCAGCAGCGTAGGGAGGAGCGTTGCGGGAGAGACCCAGTACTTC
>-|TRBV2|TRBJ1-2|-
CASSERAGVIRSTETYTF
TGTGCCAGCAGTGAACGAGCGGGAGTAATTCGGAGCACCGAAACTTACACCTTC
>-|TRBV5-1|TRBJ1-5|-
CASSLEGNNQPQHF
TGCGCCAGCAGCTTGGAGGGGAACAATCAGCCCCAGCATTTT
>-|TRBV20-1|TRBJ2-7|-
CSARGVIPGVGPYEQYF
TGCAGTGCTAGAGGTGTTATCCCTGGGGTTGGGCCCTACGAGCAGTACTTC
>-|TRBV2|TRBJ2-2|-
CATTVGPNTGELFF
TGTGCCACCACGGTGGGACCGAACACCGGGGAGCTGTTTTTT
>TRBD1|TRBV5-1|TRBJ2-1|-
CASRQGVSYNEQFF
TGCGCCAGCAGGCAGGGGGTCTCCTACAATGAGCAGTTCTTC
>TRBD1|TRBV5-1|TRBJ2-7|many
CASAGQGDYEQYF
TGCGCCAGCGCGGGACAGGGAGACTACGAGCAGTACTTC
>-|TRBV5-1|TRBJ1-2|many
CASSFRPGGVNYGYTF
TGCGCCAGCAGTTTCCGGCCCGGAGGAGTAAACTATGGCTACACCTTC
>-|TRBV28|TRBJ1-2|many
CASSLGSLYGYTF
TGTGCCAGCAGTTTAGGGTCCCTCTATGGCTACACCTTC
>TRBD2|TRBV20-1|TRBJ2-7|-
CSAQRLAGEDEQYF
TGCAGTGCTCAGCGACTAGCGGGAGAGGACGAGCAGTACTTC
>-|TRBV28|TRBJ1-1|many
CASSFIGRAEAFF
TGTGCCAGCAGTTTCATCGGACGGGCAGAAGCTTTCTTT
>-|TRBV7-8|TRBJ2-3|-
CASSQGVLTDTQYF
TGTGCCAGCAGCCAAGGGGTGCTCACAGATACGCAGTATTTT
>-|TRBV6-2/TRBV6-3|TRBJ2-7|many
CASRNADSNYEQYF
TGTGCCAGCCGTAACGCGGACAGCAACTACGAGCAGTACTTC